What follows is one TCR beta chain and its context. Cohorts were assigned according to the clinical history that participants reported. This sample stems from a study of blood T cell repertoires in COVID-19. Looking at the study overall: T cells, B-cell-depleted T cells, or PBMCs provided the cDNA or gDNA that served as material.

The CDR3 runs 17 residues. CDR1 and CDR2 (germline): MDHEN, SYDVKM. V trimming: 4 bases; J trimming: 0 bases; junction bases outside the gene matches: 8. Original methodology: Nucleated cell counts were estimated from reference gene primer amplification. TCRdb's copy holds only in-frame clones and misses some; the assay was immunoSEQ multiplex PCR. That table is the source of V, J and clone size, and D and trimming were worked out from the DNA. The sample records about 200,000 clones, more than 70% being singletons. Material: PBMCs or T cells enriched from blood (not recorded which). The origin of this receptor is a man between 40 and 49 years old with acute COVID-19. V is TRBV28 and J is TRBJ2-3; 9 bases line up with TRBD2. The CDR3 spells CASSSTGTSTSTDTQYF. Here the CDR3 DNA reads TGTGCCAGCAGTTCTACCGGGACTAGCACAAGCACAGATACGCAGTATTTT.